This TCR beta chain is from a study of shared clonotypes between healthy human individuals. The CDR3 loop spans 15 amino acids. CDR1 is SGHNT and CDR2 is YYREEE in the germline V gene (reference sequence). The V and J ends lost 6 bases and 6 bases respectively, with 22 bases between them. This table comes from immunoSEQ multiplex PCR, and its TCRdb copy is limited to in-frame clones, with some not included. The sample records about 79,000 clones, about 63% being singletons. The receptor comes from a man aged 25 to 45 in good health. The sequencing sample was made of memory CD8+ T cells sorted from blood. As for subset: CD45RO+ cells pooled with CCR7-negative TemRA cells. V gene TRBV5-4 combines with J gene TRBJ2-7; possibly TRBD1 for D (6 bases). The CDR3 DNA sequence: TGTGCCAGCAACAGCCGGGACACCCGGGACCGCGAGCAGTACTTC. Protein product: CASNSRDTRDREQYF.